This T cell receptor beta chain comes out of a study of T cell changes during pregnancy in multiple sclerosis. The CDR3 is made up of 13 amino acids. CDR1 is LNHNV, CDR2 YYDKDF, per germline (reference sequence). V was trimmed by 5 bases and J by 7 bases, leaving 12 bases between them. Profiled with immunoSEQ multiplex PCR; TCRdb holds only in-frame clones, not every one. Here the sample spans about 72,000 clones, around 92% being singletons. Sequencing was performed on peripheral blood, taken in the third trimester of pregnancy. The sequence came from a female donor in good health, enrolled as a control in a pregnancy study. The chain joins TRBV15 to TRBJ2-1; tentative D call: TRBD1 (7 bases). The CDR3 sequence is CATSVQGGNEQFF. CDR3 nucleotides: TGTGCCACCAGCGTCCAGGGGGGTAATGAGCAGTTCTTC.